Following are 21 T cell receptor beta chains from one sample sequenced in a study of spatial heterogeneity in lung cancer. MiXCR was run by TCRdb on the 5' RACE reads, yielding one entry per CDR3 protein. The sample lists around 40,000 distinct CDR3 sequences, 5% to 5.5% occurring once. As to time point: sample taken at primary tumor resection. Sequenced material: PBMCs, taken at surgery. The receptor source for this set is a female donor with early-stage non-small cell lung cancer.

The table lists this clonotype with many counts. The chain recombines TRBV14 with TRBJ1-3; no clear D gene. Germline V gene sequence: CDR1 SGHDN, CDR2 FVKESK. V was clipped by 3 bases and J by 7 bases, with 4 bases between them. The CDR3 sequence is 11 residues long. This CDR3 reads CASSQANTIYF. The CDR3 DNA sequence: TGTGCCAGCAGCCAGGCCAACACCATATATTTT.

This clonotype showed up just a few times. The rearrangement uses TRBV12-3 or TRBV12-4 and TRBJ1-1; D unclear. The V gene lost 0 bases and the J gene lost 2 bases, with 13 bases spanning the gap. The CDR3 sequence is 16 residues long. The CDR3 sequence is CASSLAHGVINTEAFF. CDR3 bases: TGTGCCAGCAGTTTAGCGCACGGGGTCATAAACACTGAAGCTTTCTTT.

On this clonotype itself: A much larger clone lies one base from this, so it may be a read error. The chain combines TRBV12-3 or TRBV12-4 with TRBJ2-1; no clear D. The CDR3 contains 13 residues. CDR3 coding DNA: TGTCCCAGCAGTTTAGAAGTCGGCGGAGAGCAGTTCTTC. This translates into CPSSLEVGGEQFF.

This clonotype was observed a handful of times. V usage is TRBV20-1 and J usage is TRBJ1-1; maybe TRBD1 (5 bases). The germline V gene has CDR1 DFQATT and CDR2 SNEGSKA (reference sequence). V was cut by 7 bases and J by 4 bases, with 25 bases left in between. The CDR3 sequence is 16 residues long. The CDR3 sequence is CSDSPSGLGGATEAFF. CDR3 bases: TGCAGTGATAGCCCGTCGGGTTTGGGTGGGGCCACTGAAGCTTTCTTT.

There are many counts of this clonotype. CDR3 protein: CSVGRGQGLEQYF. The CDR3 region has the DNA TGCAGCGTAGGAAGAGGACAGGGACTCGAGCAGTACTTC. The chain employs TRBV29-1 and TRBJ2-7, with TRBD1 matching over 8 bases. The V segment lost 6 bases and the J segment 6 bases; nucleotides outside the gene matches: 10. The germline CDR1 and CDR2 sequences are SQVTM and ANQGSEA. The CDR3 runs to 13 residues.

Many counts were recorded for this clonotype. The chain employs TRBV12-3 or TRBV12-4 and TRBJ2-1; perhaps TRBD2 as D (6 bases). V lost 5 bases, J lost 9 bases, and 8 bases lay in between. The CDR3 runs 11 residues. The CDR3 here is CASSEGGEQFF. CDR3 coding DNA: TGTGCCAGCAGTGAGGGAGGTGAGCAGTTCTTC.

The table lists this clonotype with many counts. The gene calls are TRBV3-1 and TRBJ2-6; D may be TRBD2 (6 bases). Germline V gene data show CDR1 as LGHDT and CDR2 as YNNKEL (reference sequence). V was cut by 1 base and J by 1 base, with 17 bases left in between. This CDR3 comprises 19 residues. The CDR3 protein is CASSQGSSSGRSGANVLTF. As DNA, the CDR3 is TGTGCCAGCAGCCAAGGGAGCAGCAGTGGGAGGTCTGGGGCCAACGTCCTGACTTTC.

This clonotype was detected many times. The chain links TRBV5-1 to TRBJ2-1, with D uncertain. This CDR3 comprises 15 residues. From germline, CDR1 is SGHRS and CDR2 YFSETQ. V lost 1 base and J 5 bases, leaving 13 bases between the germline ends. CDR3 region: CASSLLDPFNNEQFF. As DNA, the CDR3 is TGCGCCAGCAGCTTGTTGGACCCGTTTAACAATGAGCAGTTCTTC.

The CDR3 sequence is CATSDLSGTGVDEQFF. CDR3 DNA sequence: TGTGCCACCAGTGATTTGTCTGGGACAGGGGTAGATGAGCAGTTCTTC. The chain carries TRBV24-1 and TRBJ2-1, with TRBD1 matching 10 bases. The CDR3 loop spans 16 amino acids. Losses at the gene ends were 0 bases for V and 8 bases for J; bases not matched to a gene: 6. The germline gives CDR1 KGHDR, CDR2 SFDVKD.

This clonotype was counted between two and nine times. The V gene is TRBV7-8, the J gene TRBJ2-3; 14 bases map to TRBD2. The trim removed 8 bases at V and 0 bases at J, leaving 10 bases unmatched. Per the germline V gene, CDR1 is SGHVS and CDR2 is FQNEAQ. This CDR3 region has 18 residues. In nucleotides, the CDR3 is TGTGCCAGCTACCCTGGACTAGCGGGGGGCGCAAGCACAGATACGCAGTATTTT. Encoded protein: CASYPGLAGGASTDTQYF.

This clonotype was picked up many times. This sequence joins TRBV7-2 and TRBJ2-3, with TRBD2 identical over 14 bases. V shed 6 bases, J shed 5 bases, and the junction held 4 bases outside the gene matches. The CDR3 length is 15 residues. Germline-derived CDR1 and CDR2 are SGHTA and FQGNSA. CDR3 nucleotides: TGTGCCAGCAGAGGGACTAGCGGGGGAGGAGATACGCAGTATTTT. Translation gives CASRGTSGGGDTQYF.

This clonotype was recorded at least ten times. CDR3 amino acids: CASRRAGTSNNEQFF. In DNA, the CDR3 is TGTGCCAGCAGGCGGGCCGGGACTAGCAACAATGAGCAGTTCTTC. J is TRBJ2-1 and V is TRBV6-5, with 9 bases that match TRBD2. This CDR3 contains 15 residues. V dropped 6 bases and J dropped 5; count of bases not matched to a gene: 8. CDR1 and CDR2 (germline): MNHEY, SVGAGI.

By sample share, this clonotype is medium-sized. The gene calls are TRBV6-4 and TRBJ2-3, with TRBD1 as a possible D gene (5 bases). Germline values: CDR1 MRHNA, CDR2 SNTAGT. V was pared by 3 bases and J by 0 bases, with 10 bases between. The CDR3 is 15 amino acids. The CDR3 nucleotides are TGTGCCAGCAGTGAGGACACCTCTAGCACAGATACGCAGTATTTT. It encodes CASSEDTSSTDTQYF.

This clonotype was observed at least ten times. The chain employs TRBV2 and TRBJ1-5; D call uncertain. V was trimmed by 7 bases and J by 2 bases, leaving 6 bases between them. Germline CDR1 and CDR2: SNHLY and FYNNEI. The CDR3 is made up of 12 amino acids. CDR3 coding DNA: TGTGCCAGCACCATGGGCAATCAGCCCCAGCATTTT. Amino acids: CASTMGNQPQHF.

This clonotype was seen many times. The rearrangement joins TRBV4-3 to TRBJ2-7; D is perhaps TRBD1 (6 bases). Germline V lookup: CDR1 LGHNA, CDR2 YSLEER. The length of the CDR3 is 13 residues. V lost 3 bases and J 3 bases, leaving 9 bases between the germline ends. The CDR3 region is CASSQFRGYEQYF. DNA for the CDR3: TGCGCCAGCAGCCAGTTCAGGGGCTACGAGCAGTACTTC.

V and J are TRBV11-2 and TRBJ2-6; D gene ambiguous. Germline loops: CDR1 SGHAT, CDR2 FQNNGV. The length of the CDR3 is 13 residues. V lost 8 bases and J lost 5, with 10 bases in between. CDR3 residues: CASAWAWANVLTF. The CDR3 bases are TGTGCCAGCGCTTGGGCCTGGGCCAACGTCCTGACTTTC.

This clonotype was detected many times. This rearrangement joins TRBV18 to TRBJ1-4, with D maybe TRBD1 (5 bases). CDR1 and CDR2 from the germline V gene are KGHSH and LQKENI. V was shortened by 1 base and J by 7 bases, with 13 bases between the two germline ends. The CDR3 runs to 15 residues. The CDR3 reads CASSPRAGKREKLFF. The CDR3 DNA reads as TGTGCCAGCTCACCACGAGCAGGGAAGCGTGAAAAACTGTTTTTT.

This clonotype showed up many times. The chain links TRBV20-1 to TRBJ2-1, with 11 bases that match TRBD2. J lost 6 bases, V lost 5 bases, and 6 bases had no gene match. The CDR3 has 14 amino acids. Germline CDR1 reads DFQATT; CDR2 reads SNEGSKA (reference sequence). The CDR3 nucleotides are TGCAGTGCTGAACAACTAGCGGGGGTCAATGAGCAGTTCTTC. Translation: CSAEQLAGVNEQFF.

This clonotype was observed at least ten times. This chain connects TRBV7-9 to TRBJ2-3, with D hard to call. The CDR3 runs 14 residues. V was clipped by 1 base and J by 1 base, with 6 bases between them. The germline gives CDR1 SEHNR, CDR2 FQNEAQ (reference sequence). The CDR3 DNA reads as TGTGCCAGCAGCTTAGGGGTACGCACAGATACGCAGTATTTT. This gives the protein CASSLGVRTDTQYF. The full variable domain, with the rest looked up from reference TRBV7-9 and TRBJ2-3, is DTGVSQNPRHKITKRGQNVTFRCDPISEHNRLYWYRQTLGQGPEFLTYFQNEAQLEKSRLLSDRFSAERPKGSFSTLEIQRTEQGDSAMYLCASSLGVRTDTQYFGPGTRLTVL.

This clonotype has a count of ten or more. The J gene is TRBJ2-1, the V gene TRBV28, with TRBD1 matching over 9 bases. CDR1 and CDR2 (germline): MDHEN, SYDVKM. This CDR3 has 16 amino acids. V was clipped by 5 bases and J by 6 bases; unmatched bases: 11. CDR3: CASSPPGGTGINEQFF. In DNA form, the CDR3 reads TGTGCCAGCAGTCCCCCTGGTGGGACAGGGATCAATGAGCAGTTCTTC.

At least ten counts were recorded for this clonotype. The V gene is TRBV5-1, the J gene TRBJ1-1; 11 bases are a match to TRBD1. The germline V gene encodes CDR1 SGHRS and CDR2 YFSETQ. This CDR3 has 18 amino acids. J gave up 0 bases and V 4 bases, and 11 bases lay outside the gene matches. The CDR3 protein is CASSPPLGTGGLNTEAFF. CDR3 nucleotides: TGCGCCAGCAGCCCACCTTTGGGGACAGGGGGGTTGAACACTGAAGCTTTCTTT. Combining the CDR3 with reference TRBV5-1 and TRBJ1-1 gives the whole variable domain KAGVTQTPRYLIKTRGQQVTLSCSPISGHRSVSWYQQTPGQGLQFLFEYFSETQRNKGNFPGRFSGRQFSNSRSEMNVSTLELGDSALYLCASSPPLGTGGLNTEAFFGQGTRLTVV.